This entry features one T cell receptor beta chain sequence. It lacks a known antigen. No base qualities exist here, and no much larger clone lies one base off it. RNA was extracted with the RNeasy kit and 0.5 to 1 ug was reverse transcribed using random hexamers. TCR beta CDR3 regions were amplified with the immunoSEQ multiplex PCR assay covering 54 Vbeta and 13 Jbeta segments. Bias from PCR amplification was corrected by using a synthetic template baseline for primer optimization and for computational correction. Per the source publication's procedure: Reads were annotated to V, D and J genes according to IMGT and were analyzed with immunoSEQ Analyzer, with only productive sequences retained. To calculate clonality, Shannon entropy was normalized by log2 of the number of productive unique sequences and then subtracted from one. Public and private clones were assessed among the 100 most prevalent clones of each patient and control. Clones were defined as Susac-specific if absent from the healthy and MS cohorts, from more than 900 published viral clones and from other ImmuneACCESS disease sequences. TCRdb itself trimmed the public reads at Q25 with fastp, ran MiXCR and retained productive beta chains. Merged by CDR3 protein, the rows form single entries marked with the most common genes and DNA. Clone size and V and J calls follow TCRdb, not the original study. The sample has about 400,000 distinct CDR3 sequences on record, approximately 85% of them singletons. The ten most abundant clones make up about 0.12% of the sample.

The sample belongs to a study of CD8 T cells in Susac syndrome (dated by TCRdb to the late 2010s). With respect to the entire study: Repertoire sequencing was used to test whether CD8+ T cell activation and differentiation in Susac syndrome was antigen driven. Clonality of the CD8+ T cell repertoire was compared between 11 to 12 healthy donors, approximately 14 Susac syndrome patients and roughly 15 multiple sclerosis patients. Paper-wide results and their limitations: The TCR sequencing and HLA analysis was acknowledged to have included a relatively small number of individuals.

Peripheral blood CD8+ and CD4+ T cells from healthy donors, Susac syndrome patients and multiple sclerosis patients were profiled using high-throughput TCR beta sequencing. Treatment-naive patients with stable or active relapsing-remitting disease fulfilling revised McDonald criteria were used as multiple sclerosis controls. CD8+ TEMRA cells were enriched by FACS, while bulk CD8+ and CD4+ T cells were purified by magnetic negative isolation. Blood was collected in EDTA tubes and processed within 24 hours, with PBMCs isolated through density gradient centrifugation. PBMCs intended for TCR sequencing were frozen in liquid nitrogen and were later thawed in a 37 degrees C water bath. Purity of sorted or isolated CD4+, CD8+ and CD8+ TEMRA cells was at least 90%. CDR1 SGHAT and CDR2 FQNNGV were looked up in the germline V gene. V loses 3 bases at its end and J loses 5 bases; junction bases beyond the gene matches: 6. The CDR3 covers 15 residues, taking in both the cysteine and the phenylalanine. CDR3 DNA is the only sequence kept; it has 45 bases, read in frame from the first base.

This TCR was sampled from a human donor with multiple sclerosis. The sequenced material came from CD8+ T cells from PBMCs. Here the chain combines TRBV11-2 and TRBJ2-5; TRBD1 lines up with 10 middle nucleotides. The DNA is TGTGCCAGCAGCTTGGAGACAGGGGGCGAGGAGACCCAGTACTTC. Its translation reads: CASSLETGGEETQYF.